Only a few counts were recorded for the clone carrying this T cell receptor beta chain. Its antigen is undetermined. This sample is part of a study of beta chain features in type 1 diabetes. Expressed TCRB transcripts were sequenced, since all the RNA that had been isolated was reverse transcribed. Using immunoSEQ multiplex PCR, the repertoire was profiled, and TCRdb retains in-frame clones only, with some absent. In the table there are about 120,000 clones, about 16% of which are singletons. Study results and limitations: Shortening that was moderate but significant affected the TCRB CDR3s of Type 1 diabetes patients in all four CD4+ subsets.

This TCR came from a young man with type 1 diabetes. The sample consisted of central memory CD4+ T cells from blood.

Written as DNA, the CDR3 is TGTGCCAGCAGCCAAGATCTTCGTGCTTGGCCCCAGCATTTT. Amino acid sequence: CASSQDLRAWPQHF. The chain combines TRBV4-2 with TRBJ1-5, with D unresolved. The V end lost 0 bases, the J end lost 9 bases, and 12 bases lay between the germline ends. The CDR3 length is 14 residues. CDR1 is LGHNA, CDR2 YNFKEQ, per germline.